Sequencing of this T cell receptor (beta chain) was carried out in a study of T-cell reconstitution after alpha-beta-depleted transplantation in children. Preparation of the TCRbeta library was carried out with unique molecular identifiers. TCRdb called the PCR reads again in MiXCR, with one record for every CDR3 protein. The sample has around 140,000 distinct CDR3 sequences; around 8.5% are singletons. Study-wide results and limits: Roughly two months post-transplant, alpha-beta T cells reportedly originated from several hundred graft clones that had expanded.

The CDR3 totals 15 residues. V shed 0 bases and J 7 bases; nucleotides not matched to a gene: 3. Per the germline V gene, CDR1 is MNHEY and CDR2 is SVGAGI. At least ten counts were recorded for this clonotype. The target antigen is unknown. The starting material was PBMCs, mostly from graft donor cells, obtained 180 days after TCRalphabeta/CD19-depleted stem cell transplant. The chain recombines TRBV6-5 with TRBJ1-6; 7 bases map to TRBD1. This receptor was taken from a female patient aged 2-10 years who had a stem cell transplant for congenital amegakaryocytic thrombocytopenia, so the T cells may come from the graft donor. CDR3 sequence reads: CASSYSGTANSPLHF. The CDR3 DNA sequence: TGTGCCAGCAGTTACTCGGGGACAGCGAATTCACCCCTCCACTTT.